The 6 T cell receptor beta chains below come from one sample, sequenced in a study of cytomegalovirus exposure and HLA in healthy donors. TCRdb keeps only in-frame clones here, not all; method: immunoSEQ multiplex PCR. This sample has about 160,000 clones, with around nine tenths found just once. What was sequenced was PBMCs. These receptors all stem from a woman younger than 35 in good health and CMV-seropositive.

The chain combines TRBV5-1 with TRBJ2-2, with 14 nucleotides matching TRBD2. V was pared by 2 bases and J by 6 bases, with 18 bases of the junction left unmatched. The CDR3 runs 21 residues. Germline V CDR1 and CDR2: SGHRS, YFSETQ. Here the CDR3 reads CASSFLPPGLAGVPNPGELFF. The CDR3 DNA reads as TGCGCCAGCAGCTTCCTACCCCCGGGACTAGCGGGAGTCCCCAATCCCGGGGAGCTGTTTTTT.

The V call is TRBV4-2, the J call TRBJ1-1, with 8 bases matching TRBD1. V trimming: 4 bases; J trimming: 3 bases; junction bases outside the gene matches: 4. The germline CDR1 and CDR2 sequences are LGHNA and YNFKEQ. This CDR3 region has 14 residues. In nucleotides, the CDR3 is TGTGCCAGCAGCCGACAGGGGAGCGACACTGAAGCTTTCTTT. Residues: CASSRQGSDTEAFF.

The rearrangement links TRBV28 to TRBJ1-1; no firm D call. This CDR3 contains 12 residues. With 6 bases removed from V and 8 bases from J, the gap between germline ends came to 13 bases. The germline gives CDR1 MDHEN, CDR2 SYDVKM. CDR3 loop: CASSFLPREAFF. CDR3 bases: TGTGCCAGCAGCTTCTTACCACGGGAAGCTTTCTTT.

The chain links TRBV28 to TRBJ2-3; 11 nucleotides agree with TRBD2. The V segment lost 5 bases and the J segment 2 bases; nucleotides outside the gene matches: 9. Germline V gene lookup returns CDR1 MDHEN and CDR2 SYDVKM. CDR3 length equals 17 residues. Here the CDR3 reads CASSIGTSGALTDTQYF. CDR3 nucleotide sequence: TGTGCCAGCAGTATAGGGACTAGCGGAGCTCTCACAGATACGCAGTATTTT.

The chain joins TRBV28 to TRBJ1-1, with 9 positions matching TRBD1. Germline CDR1 and CDR2: MDHEN and SYDVKM. The V gene end was trimmed by 2 bases and the J gene end by 10 bases; junction bases not matched to a gene: 8. The CDR3 runs to 14 residues. The CDR3 region has the DNA TGTGCCAGCAGTTTACCCAACAGGGGGCGTTCAGCTTTCTTT. It is translated as CASSLPNRGRSAFF.

The chain couples TRBV2 to TRBJ2-2; possibly TRBD1 for D (7 bases). Trimming removed 6 bases at V and 5 bases at J, with 16 bases between. This CDR3 has 15 residues. Per germline, CDR1 SNHLY and CDR2 FYNNEI. Here the CDR3 DNA reads TGTGCCAGCAGCCCCGGACAGGCGGGGACCGGGGAGCTGTTTTTT. Translating it yields CASSPGQAGTGELFF.